One TCR beta chain is described in this entry. This clone came up a few times. The clone's antigen remains unknown. Base qualities are not recorded, but no much larger clone differs from it by a single base. Library preparation employed the immunoSEQ multiplex PCR assay. Per the source publication's procedure: To diagnose cytomegalovirus status from the catalog of TCR beta chain sequences, a statistical classification framework was built. TCRdb provides this immuneACCESS table in a form limited to in-frame rearrangements. Some clones are lacking; in checked studies, under half of them reflect an unresolved V gene, and why the rest are absent is not known. V, J and clone size derive from that table, while D and trimming were established from the DNA sequence. In all, the sample holds about 130,000 clones, and 89% of those were seen once. Jointly, the top ten make up approximately 10% of the sample.

This entry comes from a study of cytomegalovirus exposure and HLA in healthy donors listed by TCRdb under 2017. Describing the broader study: According to a later analysis, one platform produced both the approximately 110 validation repertoires and the roughly 650 repertoires of the first cohort. The study aimed to test whether cataloging public T cell receptors could reveal signatures of past pathogen exposure. In addition to the first cohort of roughly 670 subjects, a separate validation cohort of under 150 different subjects was used. High-throughput TCR immunosequencing, statistical association of individual TCRs with disease status, and machine learning were combined to predict cytomegalovirus infection status. General findings and caveats noted by the study authors: The authors suggested that the approach could potentially be extended to other disease states and immunological phenotypes. The study listed 150 to 200 TCR beta chains as associated with cytomegalovirus. A later analysis found that TCRs clustered in the first cohort also tended to co-occur in the 95 to 150 validation repertoires, with roughly 95% of cluster scores above 0. Most TCR sequences were observed very rarely across donors, whereas some public TCRs were present in many individuals. Three of the identified cytomegalovirus-associated TCR beta chains were confirmed in vitro to be specific for cytomegalovirus antigens. A later analysis lacked HLA typing for the validation cohort, so it scored co-occurrence in that cohort across all 130 or so repertoires. The classifier was reported to diagnose cytomegalovirus status with high specificity and sensitivity in both the original cohort and the validation cohort.

The donors belonged to the validation cohort of roughly 120 subjects, which was separate from the approximately 700-subject first cohort. CDR1 and CDR2 were assigned from the germline V gene as MNHEY and SVGAGI. Spanning cysteine to phenylalanine, the CDR3 consists of 14 amino acids. The read is trimmed to its CDR3 DNA, 42 bases read in frame from base 1. V is shortened by 6 bases, J by 4 bases, and the region joining them spans 14 bases. The receptor's source is a woman between 18 and 30 years old in good health and CMV-seropositive. The chain employs TRBV6-5 and TRBJ2-3; tentative D gene TRBD1, with 6 bases matching. Sequenced material: PBMCs. Here the CDR3 is given as CASSQTGQSDTQYF. Here is the DNA: TGTGCCAGCAGCCAAACAGGACAGTCAGATACGCAGTATTTT.